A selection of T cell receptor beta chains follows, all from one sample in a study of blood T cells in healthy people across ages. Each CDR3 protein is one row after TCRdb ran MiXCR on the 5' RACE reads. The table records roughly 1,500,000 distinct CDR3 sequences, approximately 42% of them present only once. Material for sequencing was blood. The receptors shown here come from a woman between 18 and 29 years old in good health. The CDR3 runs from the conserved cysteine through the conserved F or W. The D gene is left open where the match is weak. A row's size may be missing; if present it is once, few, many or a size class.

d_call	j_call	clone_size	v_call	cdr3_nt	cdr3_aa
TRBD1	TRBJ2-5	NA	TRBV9	TGTGCCAGCAGCGCCGAGGGACAGGAGCTACAAGAGACCCAGTACTTC	CASSAEGQELQETQYF
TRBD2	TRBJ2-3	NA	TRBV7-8	TGTGCCAGCAGCTCGCATCCTGGACCAGCGGGGGAGAAGGTACATACGCAGTATTTT	CASSSHPGPAGEKVHTQYF
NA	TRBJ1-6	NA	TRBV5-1	TGCGCCAGCAGCCATGACGGCGGTAATTCACCCCTCCACTTT	CASSHDGGNSPLHF
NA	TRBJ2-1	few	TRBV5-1	TGCGCCAGCAGCTTGGTAGTGGGCGGTGAGCAGTTCTTC	CASSLVVGGEQFF
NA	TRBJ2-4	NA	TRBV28	TGTGCCAGCAGTTTAGGGGGAAACCGTAGAAACAAAAACATTCAGTACTTC	CASSLGGNRRNKNIQYF
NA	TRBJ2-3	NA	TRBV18	TGTGCCAGCTCACCAAAGCCCGAAGACACAGATACGCAGTATTTT	CASSPKPEDTDTQYF
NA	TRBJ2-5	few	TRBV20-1	TGCAGTGTTCGGGTCCTGAGGCAGACCCAGTACTTC	CSVRVLRQTQYF
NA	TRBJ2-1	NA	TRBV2	TGTGCCAGCAGTGTAGGGGGGGGGCCTTACAATGAGCAGTTCTTC	CASSVGGGPYNEQFF
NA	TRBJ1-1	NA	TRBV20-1	TGCAGTGCTAGCCAAGGACAGGAAGCTTTCTTT	CSASQGQEAFF
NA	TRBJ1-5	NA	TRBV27	TGTGCCAGCAGTTTTCCGGGAAAGCCCCAGGGTAGCAATCAGCCCCAGCATTTT	CASSFPGKPQGSNQPQHF
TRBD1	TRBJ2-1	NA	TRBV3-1	TGTGCCAGCAGCCTGGGACAGCACCGGTTCTTC	CASSLGQHRFF
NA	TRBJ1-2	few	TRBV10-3	TGTGCCACAACGGCAGCCAACTATGGCTACACCTTC	CATTAANYGYTF
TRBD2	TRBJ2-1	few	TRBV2	TGTGCCAGCGAGCGGGAGTCCTACAATGAGCAGTTCTTC	CASERESYNEQFF
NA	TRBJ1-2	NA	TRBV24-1	TGTGCCAGAGGGAAGGCCAACTATGGCTACACCTTC	CARGKANYGYTF
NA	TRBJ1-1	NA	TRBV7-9	TGTGCCAGCCTGATAATGGCCGAAGCTTTCTTT	CASLIMAEAFF
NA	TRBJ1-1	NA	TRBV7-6	TGTGCCAGCAGCTTAAATGTGTTCACTGAAGCTTTCTTT	CASSLNVFTEAFF
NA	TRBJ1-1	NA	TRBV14	TGTGCCAGCAGCCGGGGGCCGCGGGCGACTGAAGCTTTCTTT	CASSRGPRATEAFF
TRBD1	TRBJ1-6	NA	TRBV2	TGTGCCGGCAGTCAGGGGGACCAGCGGTCCTATAATTCACCCCTCCACTTT	CAGSQGDQRSYNSPLHF
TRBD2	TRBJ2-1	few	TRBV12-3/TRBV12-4	TGTGCCAGCAGGGTAGCGGGAGCGGTTGGAGAGCAGTTCTTC	CASRVAGAVGEQFF
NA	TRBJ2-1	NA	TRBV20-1	TGCAGTGCCCCCCCGGCGGAGAGCAACTCCTACAATGAGCAGTTCTTC	CSAPPAESNSYNEQFF
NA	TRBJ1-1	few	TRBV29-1	TGCAGCGTTGGATTCTTGCAGGGACCGAACACTGAAGCTTTCTTT	CSVGFLQGPNTEAFF
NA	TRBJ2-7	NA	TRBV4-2	TGTGCCAGCAGCCAAGATGGGGGGGCGTCCTACAATGAGCAGTACTTC	CASSQDGGASYNEQYF
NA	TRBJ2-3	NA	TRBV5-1	TGCGCCAGCAGCTTGGGGACTGTTCCACCTATAGGGGTCACAGATACGCAGTATTTT	CASSLGTVPPIGVTDTQYF
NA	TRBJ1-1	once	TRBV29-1	TGCAGCGCTACCGAGGGCGGGTCTTGGAACACTGAAGCTTTCTTT	CSATEGGSWNTEAFF
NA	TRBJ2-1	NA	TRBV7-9	TGTGCCAGCATCGCTGGGGCGGCGGAGTTCTTC	CASIAGAAEFF
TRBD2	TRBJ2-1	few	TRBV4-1	TGCGCCAGCAGCCAAGGCGGGAGTATCTACAATGAGCAGTTCTTC	CASSQGGSIYNEQFF
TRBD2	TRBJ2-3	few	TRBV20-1	TGCAGTGCTTCGTTAGCGGGGGATTTCACAGATACGCAGTATTTT	CSASLAGDFTDTQYF
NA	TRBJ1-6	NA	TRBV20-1	TGCAGTGCTGGATCAGGGGTCTCCTATAATTCACCCCTCCACTTT	CSAGSGVSYNSPLHF
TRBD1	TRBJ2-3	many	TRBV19	TGTGCCAGCAGTCCCGGACAGGGGTTAGATACGCAGTATTTT	CASSPGQGLDTQYF
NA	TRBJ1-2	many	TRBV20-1	TGCAGTGCTAGAGGGCTGGGAACCGCGACCAATGGCTACACCTTC	CSARGLGTATNGYTF
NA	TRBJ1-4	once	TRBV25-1	TGTGCCAGCAGTTCTTTGGGTATGGTAACTAATGAAAAACTGTTTTTT	CASSSLGMVTNEKLFF
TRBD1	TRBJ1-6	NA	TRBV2	TGTGCCAGCACCCGGACAGGGGATTCACCCCTCCACTTT	CASTRTGDSPLHF
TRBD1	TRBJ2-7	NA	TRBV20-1	TGCAGTGCTAACGACGGCGGGACAGGTACCTACGAGCAGTACTTC	CSANDGGTGTYEQYF
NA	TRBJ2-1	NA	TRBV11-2	TGTGCCAGCAGCTTAGGGGCAGCTTACTGCAATGAGCAGTTCTTC	CASSLGAAYCNEQFF
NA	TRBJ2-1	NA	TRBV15	TGTGCCACCAGCAGAGGAGCCTACAATGAGCAGTTCTTC	CATSRGAYNEQFF
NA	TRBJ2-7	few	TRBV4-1	TGCGCCAGCAGCCGCTTCCTCGGGGCGCAGGCCACCTACGAGCAGTACTTC	CASSRFLGAQATYEQYF
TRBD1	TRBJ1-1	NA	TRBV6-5	TGTGCCAGCAGCAACGAACAGGGGGCAGGAACTGAAGCTTTCTTT	CASSNEQGAGTEAFF
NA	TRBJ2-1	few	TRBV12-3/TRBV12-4	TGTGCCAGCAGCCCGGACTCCCCAGCTGAGCAGTTCTTC	CASSPDSPAEQFF
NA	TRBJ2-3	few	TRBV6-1	TGTGCCAGCTCTTCACGCCCTAACTATTTCAGCACAGATACGCAGTATTTT	CASSSRPNYFSTDTQYF
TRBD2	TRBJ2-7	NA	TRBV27	TGTGCCAGCAGTTTCGGAACTAGCGGGAAGTCTACCTACGAGCAGTACTTC	CASSFGTSGKSTYEQYF
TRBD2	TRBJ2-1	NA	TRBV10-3	TGTGCCGTAGGACTAGGGACTGAGCAGTTCTTC	CAVGLGTEQFF
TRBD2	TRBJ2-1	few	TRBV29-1	TGCAGCGTTGAATCGCCCGGACTAGCGGGAGTCTACAATGAGCAGTTCTTC	CSVESPGLAGVYNEQFF
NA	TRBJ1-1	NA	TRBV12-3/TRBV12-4	TGTGCCAGCAGTCTTACCGGGCCGGGCGCTGAAGCTTTCTTT	CASSLTGPGAEAFF
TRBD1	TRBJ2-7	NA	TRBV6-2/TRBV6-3	TGTGCCAGCACCGTGGACAGGGCAATCTACGAGCAGTACTTC	CASTVDRAIYEQYF
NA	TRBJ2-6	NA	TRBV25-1	TGTGCCAGCCTTCCGGCGGTTGGGGCTGGGGCCAACGTCCTGACTTTC	CASLPAVGAGANVLTF
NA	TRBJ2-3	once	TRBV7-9	TGTGCCAGCAGCTTAAACCCAATTACCACAGATATGCAGTATTTT	CASSLNPITTDMQYF
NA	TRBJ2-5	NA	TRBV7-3	TGTGCCAGCTTCCTCGAGGCGACCCAGTACTTC	CASFLEATQYF
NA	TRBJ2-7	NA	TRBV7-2	TGTGCCAGCAGCTTAAGAAGCGAGTTTACCTACGAGCAGTACTTC	CASSLRSEFTYEQYF
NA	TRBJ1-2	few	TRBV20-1	TGCAGTGCTAGTTCCGGAGTCGGGCAAATGGGTGGCTACACCTTC	CSASSGVGQMGGYTF
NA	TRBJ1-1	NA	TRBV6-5	TGTGCCAGCAGTGGGTTGTCTTCGATGGGGGCTTTCTTT	CASSGLSSMGAFF
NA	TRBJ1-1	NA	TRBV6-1	TGTGCCAGCAGTGGAAGCCTCGGAGGGAACACTGAAGCTTTCTTT	CASSGSLGGNTEAFF
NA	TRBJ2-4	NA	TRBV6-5	TGTGCCAGCAGATCCGGGACCTCCTCTCAAAACATTCAGTACTTC	CASRSGTSSQNIQYF
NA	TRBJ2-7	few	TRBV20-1	TGCAGTGCTAACGTGGGGACTTTGAGCTCCTACGAGCAGTACTTC	CSANVGTLSSYEQYF
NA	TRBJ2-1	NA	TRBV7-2	TGTGCCAGCAGCGTAGCGCGTTTGCTGAATGAGCAGTTCTTC	CASSVARLLNEQFF
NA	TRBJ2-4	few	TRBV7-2	TGTGCCAGCAGCTTAGCGGGAGGCACCCTCGGAAACATTCAGTACTTC	CASSLAGGTLGNIQYF
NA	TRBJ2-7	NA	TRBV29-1	TGCAGCGTTGTCGAGCAGTACTTC	CSVVEQYF
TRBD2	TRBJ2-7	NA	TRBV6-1	TGTGCCAGCAGGCGGGAGGGATTTAATGAGCAGTACTTC	CASRREGFNEQYF
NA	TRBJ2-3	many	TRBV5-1	TGCGCCAGCAGCTTACCAGGAGATACGCAGTATTTT	CASSLPGDTQYF